These 17 T cell receptor beta chains were sequenced from one sample in a study of cytomegalovirus exposure and HLA in healthy donors. Primers: 60 Vbeta forward and 13 Jbeta reverse. The repertoire was sequenced with immunoSEQ multiplex PCR; TCRdb's copy has only in-frame clones and lacks some. This table holds under 150,000 clones, around three quarters found once. Sequencing was carried out using PBMCs. The receptors originated from a man in his forties in good health and CMV-seropositive.

The chain recombines TRBV11-1 with TRBJ2-7; 12 nucleotides agree with TRBD2. CDR3 length: 15 amino acids. In germline, CDR1 is SGHAT, CDR2 FQDESV (reference sequence). With V trimmed by 1 base and J by 6 bases, 4 bases remained unmatched. The CDR3 sequence: CASSLGLAGAGEQYF. CDR3 in DNA: TGTGCCAGCAGCTTAGGACTAGCGGGAGCTGGCGAGCAGTACTTC.

The V and J genes are TRBV30 and TRBJ2-2; 14 positions match TRBD2. From germline, CDR1 is GTSNPN and CDR2 SVGIG (reference sequence). The CDR3 covers 19 residues. V gave up 3 bases and J gave up 3 bases; unmatched junction bases: 12. The CDR3 DNA sequence: TGTGCCTGGAGGGGAGGGACTAGCGGGAGTTCAATGGACACCGGGGAGCTGTTTTTT. Residues: CAWRGGTSGSSMDTGELFF.

The CDR3 DNA sequence: TGTGCCAGCAGCCGTCTCTTGAACACTGAAGCTTTCTTT. Its translation is CASSRLLNTEAFF. The chain carries TRBV7-2 and TRBJ1-1; D call uncertain. The V gene's germline CDR1 is SGHTA and CDR2 FQGNSA. Trimming left V 5 bases short and J 0 bases short, with 7 bases between. CDR3 length: 13 amino acids.

V is TRBV27 and J is TRBJ1-1, with 7 bases that match TRBD1. CDR1 and CDR2 from the germline V gene are MNHEY and SMNVEV (reference sequence). This CDR3 is 15 amino acids long. V shed 0 bases and J 5 bases; nucleotides not matched to a gene: 6. In DNA form, the CDR3 reads TGTGCCAGCAGTTTATCGTCGACAGGGAATACTGAAGCTTTCTTT. It yields the protein CASSLSSTGNTEAFF.

This clone was found a few times. The V call is TRBV6-1, the J call TRBJ2-2; 12 positions match TRBD2. J lost 6 bases, V lost 8 bases, and 7 bases had no gene match. The CDR3 totals 15 residues. Germline V gene data show CDR1 as MNHNS and CDR2 as SASEGT. The CDR3 nucleotides read TGTGCCAGCGCCGCTAGCGGGAGGGACCCCGGGGAGCTGTTTTTT. Translating gives CASAASGRDPGELFF.

This clone was seen only a few times. This chain links TRBV28 with TRBJ2-5; D perhaps matches TRBD2 (6 bases). With the DNA end fitting TRBJ2-7 better, the J assignment may be wrong. Per germline, CDR1 MDHEN and CDR2 SYDVKM. The CDR3 spans 17 residues. The CDR3 region is CASSFIWRDRSLSEQYF. CDR3 coding DNA: TGTGCCAGCAGTTTCATATGGAGGGATAGGTCCCTCTCCGAGCAGTACTTC.

The chain carries TRBV5-4 and TRBJ1-2, with D possibly being TRBD1 (5 bases). The CDR3 consists of 15 residues. CDR1 and CDR2 from the germline V gene are SGHNT and YYREEE (reference sequence). Between the trimmed V and J ends, which lost 0 bases and 6 bases, there was a span of 15 bases. The CDR3 DNA reads TGTGCCAGCAGCTTGGATTGGCAGGGAGGGGATGGCTACACCTTC. It codes for CASSLDWQGGDGYTF.

This CDR3 reads CASNEGRTGELFF. The CDR3 DNA sequence: TGTGCCAGCAACGAGGGGAGGACCGGGGAGCTGTTTTTT. The gene calls are TRBV9 and TRBJ2-2; TRBD2 is a possible D gene (6 bases). CDR1 is SGDLS, CDR2 YYNGEE, per germline. The germline V and J ends were trimmed by 6 bases and 5 bases, with 11 bases remaining between them. This CDR3 contains 13 residues. Looking up the rest from reference TRBV9 and TRBJ2-2 gives the full variable domain: DSGVTQTPKHLITATGQRVTLRCSPRSGDLSVYWYQQSLDQGLQFLIQYYNGEERAKGNILERFSAQQFPDLHSELNLSSLELGDSALYFCASNEGRTGELFFGEGSRLTVL.

This clone has more than one count but fewer than ten. J is TRBJ1-5 and V is TRBV27; 8 bases are a match to TRBD1. In germline, CDR1 is MNHEY, CDR2 SMNVEV (reference sequence). Losses at the gene ends were 6 bases for V and 5 bases for J; bases not matched to a gene: 9. The CDR3 has 15 amino acids. The CDR3 here is CASRQDREVHQPQHF. CDR3 in DNA: TGTGCCAGCAGACAGGACAGGGAAGTACATCAGCCCCAGCATTTT.

A remark on this clone: The junction departs from germline at one end; a sequencing error may be responsible. The V call is TRBV7-9, the J call TRBJ1-1, with D possibly being TRBD1 (5 bases). Germline values: CDR1 SEHNR, CDR2 FQNEAQ (reference sequence). This CDR3 is built from 13 residues. CDR3 sequence reads: CSSSPREGSEAFF. Here the CDR3 DNA reads TGTTCCAGCAGCCCCAGGGAGGGCTCTGAAGCTTTCTTT.

The chain joins TRBV29-1 to TRBJ1-4; tentative D call: TRBD1 (5 bases). The ends were cut back, 2 bases at V and 8 bases at J, with 12 bases in the middle. CDR1 and CDR2 (germline): SQVTM, ANQGSEA. This CDR3 is built from 13 residues. In DNA, the CDR3 is TGCAGCGTTGAATCGCAGGGTAGAGAAAAACTGTTTTTT. Its translation is CSVESQGREKLFF.

This chain connects TRBV7-6 to TRBJ2-5; D unclear. The CDR3 is 12 amino acids. V was trimmed by 4 bases and J by 1 base, leaving 4 bases between them. Germline assignment: CDR1 SGHVS and CDR2 FNYEAQ. The CDR3 nucleotides are TGTGCCAGCAGCTCCTCCCAAGAGACCCAGTACTTC. This sequence encodes CASSSSQETQYF.

This clone was observed a few times. The chain employs TRBV6-5 and TRBJ2-7; TRBD1 matches at 7 bases. V shed 2 bases, J shed 2 bases, and the junction held 3 bases outside the gene matches. From germline, CDR1 is MNHEY and CDR2 SVGAGI. This CDR3 comprises 14 residues. The CDR3 is CASSYRGRTYEQYF. In nucleotides, the CDR3 is TGTGCCAGCAGTTACAGGGGGCGAACCTACGAGCAGTACTTC.

J is TRBJ2-3 and V is TRBV7-2, with 9 bases that match TRBD2. The CDR3 runs to 15 residues. The germline V gene encodes CDR1 SGHTA and CDR2 FQGNSA. V was pared by 1 base and J by 1 base, with 0 bases of the junction left unmatched. The CDR3: CASSLGLAGTDTQYF. In DNA form, the CDR3 reads TGTGCCAGCAGCTTAGGACTAGCGGGCACAGATACGCAGTATTTT.

Here the CDR3 DNA reads TGTGCCAGCAGCTTAGCGTCGACATTGAACACTGAAGCTTTCTTT. It is translated as CASSLASTLNTEAFF. The chain carries TRBV7-9 and TRBJ1-1; unclear D gene. The V and J ends lost 0 bases and 0 bases respectively, with 8 bases between them. Germline V CDR1 and CDR2: SEHNR, FQNEAQ (reference sequence). CDR3 length: 15 residues.

This rearrangement joins TRBV7-7 to TRBJ2-1; TRBD1 aligns across 9 bases. This CDR3 spans 14 amino acids. J lost 9 bases, V lost 3 bases, and 6 bases had no gene match. Germline values: CDR1 SSHAT, CDR2 FNYEAQ (reference sequence). The CDR3 here is CASSLGQGYSEQFF. The CDR3 bases are TGTGCCAGCAGCTTGGGACAGGGTTATAGTGAGCAGTTCTTC.

The genes are TRBV11-2 and TRBJ1-6; 9 positions match TRBD1. The V gene's germline CDR1 is SGHAT and CDR2 FQNNGV. The CDR3 loop spans 17 amino acids. Unmatched junction bases numbered 10, after V lost 5 bases and J lost 5 bases. CDR3 sequence: CASSPNRGRGNNSPLHF. DNA of the CDR3: TGTGCCAGCAGCCCAAACAGGGGGCGGGGGAATAATTCACCCCTCCACTTT.